This TCR beta chain was documented in a study of monozygotic twins with inflammatory bowel disease. Germline CDR1 is SEHNR and CDR2 is FQNEAQ (reference sequence). CDR3 length equals 13 residues. Via template switching, UMIs carrying a 6-nucleotide sample barcode were introduced. Reanalyzing the 5' RACE reads, TCRdb keeps one entry per CDR3 protein, without DNA. The sample holds approximately 400,000 distinct CDR3 sequences. Regarding this clonotype: The target antigen is unknown.

Sampling involved one blood draw (more than 2.3 ml) for every donor. Findings and caveats of the study: People with IBD had fewer clonotypes in common with others than healthy twins did, especially with disease activity.

The V and J genes are TRBV7-9 and TRBJ2-2; TCRdb gives TRBD2 as the D gene, but with no DNA this cannot be confirmed. The TCR originated in a human donor with ulcerative colitis or Crohn's disease, or a healthy co-twin of an affected twin (not recorded which). The sample comprised blood. CDR3 sequence: CASSSSDTGELFF.